These 6 T cell receptor beta chains share one sample of origin, sequenced in a study of CD8 T cells in ankylosing spondylitis. Study-level findings and limits: Seemingly characteristic of ankylosing spondylitis blood was a TCR beta motif consisting of about 8 highly homologous variants.

Antigens of these TCRs are unknown. TCRdb used MiXCR to reprocess the 5' RACE reads, holding one entry per CDR3 protein. Of around 770,000 distinct CDR3 sequences listed, under 20% are singletons. The material sequenced was blood, either unsorted or a sorted T cell fraction (not recorded which). These receptors were obtained from a male donor with ankylosing spondylitis.

This clonotype has just a few counts. This chain joins TRBV27 and TRBJ2-7; D gene unclear. V was cut by 4 bases and J by 7 bases, with 8 bases left in between. Germline V gene sequence: CDR1 MNHEY, CDR2 SMNVEV (reference sequence). The CDR3 length is 11 residues. CDR3 sequence reads: CASSSRWEQYF. CDR3 coding DNA: TGTGCCAGCAGTTCCAGGTGGGAGCAGTACTTC.

This clonotype has more than one count but fewer than ten. J is TRBJ2-3 and V is TRBV7-9; the D gene is possibly TRBD1 (6 bases). Trimming removed 7 bases from V and 1 base from J, with 12 bases in between. Germline loops: CDR1 SEHNR, CDR2 FQNEAQ (reference sequence). The CDR3 extends over 14 amino acids. The CDR3 loop is CASNIRGGTDTQYF. DNA of the CDR3: TGTGCCAGCAATATCAGGGGAGGCACAGATACGCAGTATTTT.

The table lists this clonotype with a few counts. The CDR3 loop is CSVGRSGRAGDTGELFF. The CDR3 nucleotides read TGCAGCGTTGGGCGAAGCGGGAGGGCCGGGGACACCGGGGAGCTGTTTTTT. The chain uses TRBV29-1 and TRBJ2-2; 10 bases fit TRBD2. The V gene end was trimmed by 4 bases and the J gene end by 3 bases; junction bases not matched to a gene: 11. Germline lookup yields CDR1 SQVTM and CDR2 ANQGSEA. The CDR3 contains 17 residues.

This chain uses TRBV28 with TRBJ2-7, with 9 bases lining up with TRBD2. V trimming: 6 bases; J trimming: 4 bases; junction bases outside the gene matches: 13. The CDR3 is 16 residues long. CDR1 is MDHEN, CDR2 SYDVKM, per germline. Here the CDR3 reads CASSPSAGGLSYEQYF. The CDR3 DNA reads TGTGCCAGCAGCCCAAGTGCGGGAGGGCTTTCGTACGAGCAGTACTTC.

This clonotype was seen a handful of times. The genes are TRBV5-1 and TRBJ2-3, with D tentatively TRBD1 or TRBD2 (5 bases each). CDR3 size: 16 residues. Trimming removed 4 bases at V and 2 bases at J, with 17 bases between. Looked up from germline, CDR1 is SGHRS and CDR2 is YFSETQ. The chain's CDR3 is CASSPPDSSDTDTQYF. The CDR3 region has the DNA TGCGCCAGCAGCCCTCCAGACAGTAGCGACACAGATACGCAGTATTTT.

The chain has TRBV4-2 and TRBJ2-2, with D uncertain. Trimming removed 0 bases at V and 5 bases at J, with 7 bases between. CDR3 length: 14 amino acids. CDR1 and CDR2 from the germline V gene are LGHNA and YNFKEQ. CDR3 residues: CASSQDGTTGELFF. CDR3 in DNA: TGTGCCAGCAGCCAAGATGGAACGACCGGGGAGCTGTTTTTT.